This is a list of T cell receptor beta chains from one sample in a study of cytomegalovirus exposure and HLA in healthy donors. The protocol was immunoSEQ multiplex PCR, while the TCRdb copy is restricted to in-frame clones and leaves out a portion. The table lists approximately 160,000 clones, 80% to 90% of them singletons. Sequences were obtained from PBMCs. These receptors were collected from a woman aged 18 to 35 in good health and CMV-seronegative. Both conserved end residues are part of each CDR3. A D gene is named only where the DNA matches it firmly. Expanded clones get a size class; other rows say once, few or many, or leave the size out.

-,TRBV29-1,TRBJ1-2,TRBD1,CSARGQGETAFYGYTF,TGCAGCGCCCGAGGACAGGGGGAAACCGCATTCTATGGCTACACCTTC
-,TRBV27,TRBJ2-3,TRBD2,CASTSSGGASGTQYF,TGTGCCAGCACAAGTAGCGGGGGGGCTTCAGGGACGCAGTATTTT
-,TRBV5-6,TRBJ1-2,-,CASSLPTAAYGYTF,TGTGCCAGCAGCCTCCCGACCGCGGCCTATGGCTACACCTTC
few,TRBV2,TRBJ2-7,-,CASRRGQDTQYF,TGTGCCAGCAGACGCGGGCAGGATACGCAGTACTTC
-,TRBV12-5,TRBJ1-2,TRBD1,CASGFPLDRGDYGYTF,TGTGCTAGTGGTTTTCCCCTGGACAGGGGGGACTATGGCTACACCTTC
-,TRBV7-9,TRBJ1-1,-,CASSLMSGVNTEAFF,TGTGCCAGCAGCTTAATGTCAGGGGTGAACACTGAAGCTTTCTTT
-,TRBV5-4,TRBJ2-7,-,CASSSTVLSYEQYF,TGTGCCAGCAGCTCGACAGTGCTCTCCTACGAGCAGTACTTC
-,TRBV7-9,TRBJ2-7,TRBD1,CASSSYTTGDEQYF,TGTGCCAGCAGCTCCTACACTACAGGGGACGAGCAGTACTTC
-,TRBV5-4,TRBJ2-7,-,CASSPGVTSYEQYF,TGTGCCAGCAGCCCGGGGGTGACGTCCTACGAGCAGTACTTC
-,TRBV6-5,TRBJ2-1,TRBD1,CASSYSPGTGVNEQFF,TGTGCCAGCAGTTACTCTCCGGGAACAGGGGTAAATGAGCAGTTCTTC
-,TRBV30,TRBJ2-1,TRBD2,CAWRETSVLFF,TGTGCCTGGAGGGAGACTAGCGTGCTGTTCTTC
-,TRBV6-6,TRBJ1-4,TRBD1,CASSPGTDNEKLFF,TGTGCCAGCAGTCCGGGGACAGATAATGAAAAACTGTTTTTT
-,TRBV30,TRBJ2-1,-,CAWGGSLTYNEQFF,TGTGCCTGGGGAGGTAGTCTTACCTACAATGAGCAGTTCTTC
-,TRBV12-5,TRBJ2-5,TRBD2,CASGLERTSGSVETQYF,TGTGCTAGTGGTTTGGAACGGACTAGCGGGAGCGTGGAGACCCAGTACTTC
-,TRBV6-1,TRBJ2-7,-,CASTYRASPYEQYF,TGTGCCAGCACCTACAGGGCCTCGCCCTACGAGCAGTACTTC
-,TRBV5-1,TRBJ2-3,TRBD2,CASSLATGLGDTQYF,TGCGCCAGCAGCTTGGCTACGGGACTAGGGGATACGCAGTATTTT
-,TRBV10-3,TRBJ1-5,-,CATQGLNQPQHF,TGTGCCACCCAGGGACTCAATCAGCCCCAGCATTTT
few,TRBV27,TRBJ1-1,TRBD1,CASKDRGITEAFF,TGTGCCAGCAAAGACAGGGGGATCACTGAAGCTTTCTTT
once,TRBV6-5,TRBJ2-5,TRBD1,CASSYSRQGETQYF,TGTGCCAGCAGTTACTCGAGACAGGGTGAGACCCAGTACTTC
-,TRBV7-2,TRBJ1-5,-,CASVLGGGNQPQHF,TGTGCCAGCGTTTTGGGAGGGGGCAATCAGCCCCAGCATTTT
-,TRBV9,TRBJ2-7,TRBD1,CASSVEGGQMSSYEQYF,TGTGCCAGCAGCGTAGAAGGGGGACAGATGAGCTCCTACGAGCAGTACTTC
-,TRBV27,TRBJ1-5,-,CASSTSMMGNQPQHF,TGTGCCAGCAGTACCAGTATGATGGGCAATCAGCCCCAGCATTTT
few,TRBV5-4,TRBJ1-6,TRBD1,CASRSGGELSPLHF,TGTGCCAGCAGGTCAGGGGGCGAGCTTTCACCCCTCCACTTT
-,TRBV12-5,TRBJ1-1,TRBD1,CASGLAGGTEAFF,TGTGCTAGTGGTTTAGCAGGGGGCACTGAAGCTTTCTTT
-,TRBV7-2,TRBJ2-3,-,CASSFSGGDTQYF,TGTGCCAGCAGCTTTAGCGGAGGAGATACGCAGTATTTT
-,TRBV29-1,TRBJ1-5,-,CSVRGQDNQPQHF,TGCAGCGTTCGCGGGCAGGATAATCAGCCCCAGCATTTT
-,TRBV7-3,TRBJ2-1,-,CASSRTRDYEQFF,TGTGCCAGCAGCCGCACTAGGGACTATGAGCAGTTCTTC
-,TRBV7-2,TRBJ1-1,-,CASSLDPQGSTEAFF,TGTGCCAGCAGCTTAGACCCCCAGGGTAGCACTGAAGCTTTCTTT
-,TRBV7-9,TRBJ2-7,-,CASSRGTNDEQYF,TGTGCCAGCAGTCGGGGGACGAATGACGAGCAGTACTTC
-,TRBV2,TRBJ1-1,-,CASSVRDTEAFF,TGTGCCAGCAGCGTCAGGGACACTGAAGCTTTCTTT
-,TRBV7-2,TRBJ1-2,TRBD1,CASSFGQGSNYGYTF,TGTGCCAGCAGCTTCGGACAGGGGAGTAACTATGGCTACACCTTC
-,TRBV19,TRBJ1-1,-,CASSRENTEAFF,TGTGCCAGTAGCCGGGAGAACACTGAAGCTTTCTTT
-,TRBV7-9,TRBJ1-6,-,CASSLADRGSSNSPLHF,TGTGCCAGCAGCTTAGCCGACCGAGGATCATCGAACTCACCCCTCCACTTT
-,TRBV18,TRBJ1-2,-,CASSLLRTGYTF,TGTGCCAGCTCACTACTTCGGACAGGCTACACCTTC
-,TRBV7-6,TRBJ1-4,TRBD1,CASSPWTGSNEKLFF,TGTGCCAGCAGCCCCTGGACAGGGAGTAATGAAAAACTGTTTTTT
once,TRBV5-5,TRBJ2-7,TRBD2,CASLPFSGNDYEQYF,TGTGCCAGCCTTCCCTTTAGCGGGAATGATTACGAGCAGTACTTC
-,TRBV7-9,TRBJ2-1,-,CASSSPGYSYNEQFF,TGTGCCAGCAGCTCTCCAGGGTACTCCTACAATGAGCAGTTCTTC
-,TRBV12-5,TRBJ1-4,-,CASGLNEKLFF,TGTGCTAGTGGCCTGAATGAAAAACTGTTTTTT
-,TRBV6-1,TRBJ1-2,-,CASSEALRGGYTF,TGTGCCAGCAGTGAAGCGCTTAGGGGAGGCTACACCTTC
-,TRBV6-4,TRBJ2-3,TRBD2,CASSDSGTSVDTQYF,TGTGCCAGCAGTGACTCTGGGACTAGCGTTGATACGCAGTATTTT
-,TRBV5-6,TRBJ2-3,TRBD1,CASSPTLGGGPWSTDTQYF,TGTGCCAGCAGCCCGACCCTAGGGGGCGGTCCCTGGAGCACAGATACGCAGTATTTT
-,TRBV19,TRBJ2-7,-,CASSIDHSDVLYEQYF,TGTGCCAGTAGTATAGATCATAGCGACGTTTTATACGAGCAGTACTTC
-,TRBV18,TRBJ1-1,-,CASSPNSGTREIGVFF,TGTGCCAGCTCACCGAACTCCGGGACAAGGGAAATAGGGGTCTTCTTT
-,TRBV11-2,TRBJ2-1,-,CASSLDRDFQFF,TGTGCCAGCAGCTTAGACCGGGACTTCCAGTTCTTC
-,TRBV13,TRBJ2-3,-,CASSYESTDTQYF,TGTGCCAGCAGTTATGAGAGCACAGATACGCAGTATTTT
few,TRBV9,TRBJ1-2,-,CASSVGELYGYTF,TGTGCCAGCAGCGTAGGAGAGCTGTATGGCTACACCTTC
-,TRBV5-1,TRBJ1-1,TRBD1,CASSPAGGMGTEAFF,TGCGCCAGCAGCCCAGCAGGGGGTATGGGCACTGAAGCTTTCTTT
-,TRBV27,TRBJ1-2,TRBD1,CASSSQTGAGGYTF,TGTGCCAGCAGTTCCCAGACAGGGGCCGGCGGCTACACCTTC
-,TRBV2,TRBJ2-3,TRBD1,CASSRIQGVFQYF,TGTGCCAGCAGTCGAATACAGGGGGTATTCCAGTATTTT
-,TRBV6-1,TRBJ1-5,-,CASRGGPSNQPQHF,TGTGCCAGCAGAGGGGGACCCAGCAATCAGCCCCAGCATTTT
-,TRBV6-1,TRBJ2-7,TRBD1,CASSEATGPYYEQYF,TGTGCCAGCAGTGAAGCGACAGGGCCCTACTACGAGCAGTACTTC
few,TRBV7-6,TRBJ2-7,TRBD1,CASSLEDRGLHEQYF,TGTGCCAGCAGCTTAGAGGACAGGGGGCTTCACGAGCAGTACTTC
few,TRBV29-1,TRBJ1-2,-,CSTYEGFGYGYTF,TGCAGCACGTACGAGGGTTTCGGCTATGGCTACACCTTC
-,TRBV27,TRBJ2-7,TRBD1,CASSLRTGIGGEQYF,TGTGCCAGCAGTCTCCGGACAGGGATCGGTGGCGAGCAGTACTTC